The T cell receptor (beta chain) described here comes from a study of cytomegalovirus exposure and HLA in healthy donors. Germline CDR1 and CDR2: MRHNA and SNTAGT. The CDR3 is 14 amino acids. After removal of 5 bases from V and 5 bases from J, the junction contained 5 bases not matched to a gene. A multiplex PCR was run with 60 Vbeta primers and 13 Jbeta primers. The assay was immunoSEQ multiplex PCR, and TCRdb's table has in-frame clones only and misses some. The sample records 160,000 or so clones, 65% to 85% being singletons. About this clone: The target antigen is unknown.

Whole-study findings and limits: A later analysis found common viral pathogens apparently linked to several of the most significant clusters. Sequencing likely caused a cluster of highly shared sequence variants. Further analysis, carried out later, found HLA-associated TCR beta chains more clonally expanded than equally common other chains.

The sequenced sample was PBMCs. The sequence was collected from a woman between 18 and 29 years old in good health and CMV-seronegative. V and J are TRBV6-4 and TRBJ2-7; TRBD2 matches 11 bases. The CDR3 loop is CASSIAGGPDEQYF. In DNA form, the CDR3 reads TGTGCCAGCAGTATAGCGGGGGGGCCGGACGAGCAGTACTTC.